The TCR beta chain under discussion was sequenced for a study of blood T cell repertoires in COVID-19. CDR1 is SGHNT and CDR2 is YYREEE in the germline V gene (reference sequence). This CDR3 spans 16 amino acids. Losses at the gene ends were 5 bases for V and 0 bases for J; bases not matched to a gene: 4. TCRdb's copy holds only in-frame clones and misses some; the assay was immunoSEQ multiplex PCR. The repertoire holds some 330,000 clones, with roughly 90% as singletons. The chain joins TRBV5-4 to TRBJ2-1, with 11 bases that match TRBD1. Sequencing was performed on PBMCs or T cells enriched from blood (not recorded which). The receptor's source is a woman in her 30s who had recovered from COVID-19. The CDR3 is CASRTGTGGSYNEQFF. The CDR3 bases are TGTGCCAGCAGAACCGGGACAGGGGGCTCCTACAATGAGCAGTTCTTC.